The 18 T cell receptor beta chains below all came from one sample that was sequenced in a study of T cells in Graves' hyperthyroidism and ophthalmopathy. Authors of the study amplified TCR beta CDR3 regions from RNA transcripts. Primed by the HTBI set, a first-round RT-PCR was run on the TCR CDR3. TCRdb redid the calling of the multiplex PCR reads with MiXCR, one entry per CDR3 protein. The table has fewer than 900,000 distinct CDR3 sequences, around 19% seen once. The sample taken for sequencing was blood. These receptors were collected from a woman aged 45-65 years with Graves' hyperthyroidism that later progressed to Graves' ophthalmopathy.

This clonotype has a count of ten or more. This chain connects TRBV5-1 to TRBJ1-5; 7 bases are shared with TRBD1. CDR3 size: 13 residues. V trimming: 7 bases; J trimming: 7 bases; junction bases outside the gene matches: 8. CDR1 and CDR2 (germline): SGHRS, YFSETQ. CDR3 residues: CASGRQGGQPQHF. CDR3 coding DNA: TGCGCCAGCGGCAGACAGGGTGGCCAGCCCCAGCATTTT.

V and J are TRBV27 and TRBJ2-4, with unresolved D. This CDR3 has 15 residues. The ends were cut back, 3 bases at V and 0 bases at J, with 9 bases in the middle. Germline-derived CDR1 and CDR2 are MNHEY and SMNVEV (reference sequence). CDR3 sequence reads: CASSLGALAKNIQYF. The CDR3, as DNA: TGTGCCAGCAGTTTGGGCGCACTAGCCAAAAACATTCAGTACTTC.

This chain joins TRBV4-1 and TRBJ1-1, with D hard to call. Germline assignment: CDR1 MGHRA and CDR2 YSYEKL. With 1 base removed from V and 0 bases from J, the gap between germline ends came to 9 bases. The CDR3 is made up of 15 amino acids. The CDR3 bases are TGCGCCAGCAGCCAAGCGGGCATTTTGAACACTGAAGCTTTCTTT. This translates into CASSQAGILNTEAFF.

This clonotype has a handful of counts. This rearrangement joins TRBV12-5 to TRBJ2-3, with 8 bases that match TRBD2. The germline gives CDR1 LGHNT, CDR2 FRNRAP. V lost 7 bases and J lost 3; bases outside the gene matches: 9. The CDR3 consists of 15 residues. The CDR3 reads CASALGRGETDTQYF. For the CDR3, the DNA is TGTGCTAGTGCCCTGGGGCGGGGGGAGACAGATACGCAGTATTTT.

This clonotype was recorded at least ten times. This rearrangement joins TRBV12-3 or TRBV12-4 to TRBJ1-2, with D hard to call. The CDR3 has 10 residues. The V end lost 2 bases, the J end lost 8 bases, and 3 bases lay between the germline ends. This CDR3 is CASSLRGYTF. In nucleotides, the CDR3 is TGTGCCAGCAGTTTACGAGGCTACACCTTC.

Here the CDR3 DNA reads TGTGCCAGCAGCGTAGACCAGGGCAGGTGGAACACTGAAGCTTTCTTT. As protein: CASSVDQGRWNTEAFF. The chain recombines TRBV9 with TRBJ1-1; maybe TRBD1 (5 bases). This CDR3 is built from 16 residues. V dropped 0 bases and J dropped 1 base, with 13 bases sitting between them. Germline V lookup: CDR1 SGDLS, CDR2 YYNGEE.

The chain is built from TRBV3-1 and TRBJ2-5; perhaps TRBD2 as D (5 bases). The CDR3 is 14 residues long. With 10 bases removed from V and 2 bases from J, the gap between germline ends came to 17 bases. Germline V gene lookup returns CDR1 LGHDT and CDR2 YNNKEL (reference sequence). The CDR3 DNA reads as TGTGCCACAAAGGTTCGAGGGCGGCAAGAGACCCAGTACTTC. Its translation: CATKVRGRQETQYF.

The chain links TRBV6-2 or TRBV6-3 to TRBJ1-5; D is perhaps TRBD1 (5 bases). Trimming cost V 5 bases and J 7 bases, with 12 bases left between them. CDR3 length: 13 residues. Germline V gene data show CDR1 as MNHEY and CDR2 as SVGEGT. The CDR3 DNA reads as TGTGCCAGCAGTGCCCAGGGCGGGCAGCCCCAGCATTTT. This encodes CASSAQGGQPQHF.

This clonotype was counted only a few times. The J gene is TRBJ2-5, the V gene TRBV5-1, with unresolved D. V shed 2 bases and J shed 1 base, with 12 bases lying between them. The CDR3 length is 15 residues. The germline V gene encodes CDR1 SGHRS and CDR2 YFSETQ. The CDR3 sequence is CASSLEGGTQETQYF. CDR3 nucleotides: TGCGCCAGCAGCTTAGAAGGCGGAACCCAAGAGACCCAGTACTTC.

At least ten counts were recorded for this clonotype. The CDR3 loop is CASSQVRGEAFF. The CDR3 coding sequence is TGTGCCAGCAGCCAAGTTCGGGGGGAAGCTTTCTTT. The chain has TRBV3-1 and TRBJ1-1; possible D gene TRBD1, 5 bases. CDR3 length equals 12 residues. Germline lookup yields CDR1 LGHDT and CDR2 YNNKEL (reference sequence). V lost 1 base to trimming and J lost 8 bases, with 8 bases between them.

This chain links TRBV19 with TRBJ1-4, with 8 bases that match TRBD1. In germline, CDR1 is LNHDA, CDR2 SQIVND (reference sequence). The junction had 6 bases not matched to a gene; V was cut back by 10 bases and J by 5 bases. The CDR3 runs 13 residues. CDR3 coding DNA: TGTGCCACCCGACGACAGGGGAATGAAAAACTGTTTTTT. Encoded protein: CATRRQGNEKLFF.

This clonotype was detected many times. This CDR3 reads CASSPTEINTEAFF. The CDR3 DNA follows: TGTGCCAGCAGCCCAACGGAGATCAACACTGAAGCTTTCTTT. This sequence joins TRBV3-1 and TRBJ1-1; D is ambiguous. Germline values: CDR1 LGHDT, CDR2 YNNKEL (reference sequence). Trimming cost V 4 bases and J 2 bases, with 11 bases left between them. This CDR3 comprises 14 residues.

As for this clonotype: A much larger clone is a single base away; this may be a read error. The chain carries TRBV5-1 and TRBJ1-2, with D perhaps matching TRBD1 (6 bases). Looked up from germline, CDR1 is SGHRS and CDR2 is YFSETQ. V dropped 7 bases and J dropped 4 bases, with 17 bases sitting between them. The CDR3 has 14 residues. The CDR3 nucleotides read TGCGCCAGCGGCGTAACTACAGGGATCTATGGCTACACCTTC. Its translation is CASGVTTGIYGYTF.

This clonotype was picked up a small number of times. This sequence joins TRBV9 and TRBJ2-5; D may match TRBD1 or TRBD2 (7 bases each). CDR3 length equals 18 residues. From germline, CDR1 is SGDLS and CDR2 YYNGEE. The V and J ends lost 4 bases and 4 bases respectively, with 26 bases between them. The CDR3 bases are TGTGCCAGCAGCCCCAGGGGGGGAGGGGGCAGGGGAGGAGAGACCCAGTACTTC. Its protein product is CASSPRGGGGRGGETQYF. The full variable domain, its missing parts supplied by reference TRBV9 and TRBJ2-5, is DSGVTQTPKHLITATGQRVTLRCSPRSGDLSVYWYQQSLDQGLQFLIQYYNGEERAKGNILERFSAQQFPDLHSELNLSSLELGDSALYFCASSPRGGGGRGGETQYFGPGTRLLVL.

As for this clonotype: A read error may explain this, as a much larger clone is one base away. V and J are TRBV27 and TRBJ2-3, with D unclear. The ends were cut back, 2 bases at V and 5 bases at J, with 8 bases in the middle. CDR3 length: 13 residues. CDR1 and CDR2 (germline): MNHEY, SMNVEV (reference sequence). The CDR3 region is CASSLPPGDTQYF. In nucleotides, the CDR3 is TGTGCCAGCAGTTTACCCCCGGGAGATACGCAGTATTTT.

This clonotype was observed a handful of times. The chain uses TRBV7-6 and TRBJ1-2; 9 bases agree with TRBD1. V shed 7 bases and J 4 bases; nucleotides not matched to a gene: 13. This CDR3 region has 16 residues. The germline gives CDR1 SGHVS, CDR2 FNYEAQ. CDR3 loop: CASIPLGTGTFYGYTF. As DNA, the CDR3 is TGTGCCAGCATCCCCCTCGGGACAGGGACTTTCTATGGCTACACCTTC.

This clonotype was seen a handful of times. The chain links TRBV5-5 to TRBJ1-2; 9 nucleotides agree with TRBD1. V shed 5 bases, J shed 2 bases, and the junction held 7 bases outside the gene matches. In germline, CDR1 is SGHKS, CDR2 YYEKEE (reference sequence). The CDR3 length is 15 residues. The chain's CDR3 is CASSTTGGGNYGYTF. The CDR3 DNA reads TGTGCCAGCAGTACAACAGGGGGCGGCAACTATGGCTACACCTTC.

This clonotype was counted at least ten times. The CDR3: CASSYSTDRGGTEAFF. The DNA of the CDR3 is TGTGCCAGCAGTTACTCCACGGACAGGGGAGGAACTGAAGCTTTCTTT. The chain is built from TRBV6-2 or TRBV6-3 and TRBJ1-1; the match to TRBD1 covers 9 bases. The junction had 7 bases not matched to a gene; V was cut back by 0 bases and J by 5 bases. The CDR3 consists of 16 residues. Germline V gene data show CDR1 as MNHEY and CDR2 as SVGEGT.